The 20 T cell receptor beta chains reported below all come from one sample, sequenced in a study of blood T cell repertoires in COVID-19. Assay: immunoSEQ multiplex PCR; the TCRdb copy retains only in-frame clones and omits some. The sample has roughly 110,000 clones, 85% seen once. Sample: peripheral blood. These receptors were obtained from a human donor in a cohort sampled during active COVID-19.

In nucleotides, the CDR3 is TGTGCCAGCAGTCAATATAGGGGGAGCTCCTATAATTCACCCCTCCACTTT. As protein: CASSQYRGSSYNSPLHF. This chain uses TRBV28 with TRBJ1-6, with D possibly matching TRBD1 (6 bases). The CDR3 runs to 17 residues. Germline V lookup: CDR1 MDHEN, CDR2 SYDVKM. The V end lost 5 bases, the J end lost 0 bases, and 14 bases lay between the germline ends.

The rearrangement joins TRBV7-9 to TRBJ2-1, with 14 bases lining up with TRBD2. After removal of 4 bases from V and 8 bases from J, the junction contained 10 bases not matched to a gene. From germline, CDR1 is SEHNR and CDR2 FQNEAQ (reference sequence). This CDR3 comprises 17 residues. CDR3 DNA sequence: TGTGCCAGCAGCTCCGGACTAGCGGGGGGCTTTAGGCATGAGCAGTTCTTC. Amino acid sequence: CASSSGLAGGFRHEQFF. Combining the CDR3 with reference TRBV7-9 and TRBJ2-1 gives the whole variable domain DTGVSQNPRHKITKRGQNVTFRCDPISEHNRLYWYRQTLGQGPEFLTYFQNEAQLEKSRLLSDRFSAERPKGSFSTLEIQRTEQGDSAMYLCASSSGLAGGFRHEQFFGPGTRLTVL.

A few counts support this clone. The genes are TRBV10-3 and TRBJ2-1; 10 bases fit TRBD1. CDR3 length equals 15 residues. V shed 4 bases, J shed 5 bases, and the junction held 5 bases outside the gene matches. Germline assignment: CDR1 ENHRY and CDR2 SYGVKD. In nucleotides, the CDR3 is TGTGCCATCAGTGGACGGGACAGGGGTAACAATGAGCAGTTCTTC. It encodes CAISGRDRGNNEQFF.

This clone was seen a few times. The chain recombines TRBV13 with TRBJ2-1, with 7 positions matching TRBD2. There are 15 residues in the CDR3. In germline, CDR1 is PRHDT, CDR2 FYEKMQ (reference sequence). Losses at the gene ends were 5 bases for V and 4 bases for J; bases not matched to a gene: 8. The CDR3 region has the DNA TGTGCCAGCAGCACCGGACTAGGGCGATACAATGAGCAGTTCTTC. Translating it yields CASSTGLGRYNEQFF. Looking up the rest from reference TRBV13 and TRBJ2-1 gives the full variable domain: AAGVIQSPRHLIKEKRETATLKCYPIPRHDTVYWYQQGPGQDPQFLISFYEKMQSDKGSIPDRFSAQQFSDYHSELNMSSLELGDSALYFCASSTGLGRYNEQFFGPGTRLTVL.

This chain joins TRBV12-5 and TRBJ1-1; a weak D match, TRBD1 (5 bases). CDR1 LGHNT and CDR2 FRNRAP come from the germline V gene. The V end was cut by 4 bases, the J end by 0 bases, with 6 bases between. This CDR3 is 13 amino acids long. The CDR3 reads CASGWDLNTEAFF. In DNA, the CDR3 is TGTGCTAGTGGTTGGGACTTGAACACTGAAGCTTTCTTT.

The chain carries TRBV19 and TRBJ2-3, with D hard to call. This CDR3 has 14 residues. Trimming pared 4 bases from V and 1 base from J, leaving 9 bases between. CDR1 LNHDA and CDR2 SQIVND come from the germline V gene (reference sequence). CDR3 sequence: CASSTARGTDTQYF. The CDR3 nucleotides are TGTGCCAGTAGTACTGCCCGGGGCACAGATACGCAGTATTTT.

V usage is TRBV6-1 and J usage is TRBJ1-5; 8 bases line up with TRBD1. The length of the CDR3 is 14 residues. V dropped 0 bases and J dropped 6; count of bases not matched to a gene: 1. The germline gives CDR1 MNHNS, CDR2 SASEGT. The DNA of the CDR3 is TGTGCCAGCAGTGAAGCGACAGGGGTTCAGCCCCAGCATTTT. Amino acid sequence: CASSEATGVQPQHF.

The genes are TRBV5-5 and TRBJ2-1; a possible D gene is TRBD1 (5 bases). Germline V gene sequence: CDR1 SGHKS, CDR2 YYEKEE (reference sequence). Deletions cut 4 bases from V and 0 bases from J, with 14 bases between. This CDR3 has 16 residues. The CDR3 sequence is CASSAHRGSSYNEQFF. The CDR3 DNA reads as TGTGCCAGCAGCGCCCATAGGGGAAGCTCCTACAATGAGCAGTTCTTC.

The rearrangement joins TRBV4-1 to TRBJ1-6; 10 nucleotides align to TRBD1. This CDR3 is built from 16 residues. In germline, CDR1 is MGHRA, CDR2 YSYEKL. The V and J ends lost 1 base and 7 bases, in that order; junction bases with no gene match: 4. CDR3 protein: CASSQGQGAWNSPLHF. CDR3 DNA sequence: TGCGCCAGCAGCCAAGGACAGGGGGCTTGGAATTCACCCCTCCACTTT.

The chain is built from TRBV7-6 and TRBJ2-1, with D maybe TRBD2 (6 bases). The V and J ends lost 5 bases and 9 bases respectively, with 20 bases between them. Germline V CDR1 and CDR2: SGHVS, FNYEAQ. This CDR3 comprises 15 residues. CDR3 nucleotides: TGTGCCAGCAGCCCTTTGGAGGGCGCCTTGGGTGAGCAGTTCTTC. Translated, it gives CASSPLEGALGEQFF.

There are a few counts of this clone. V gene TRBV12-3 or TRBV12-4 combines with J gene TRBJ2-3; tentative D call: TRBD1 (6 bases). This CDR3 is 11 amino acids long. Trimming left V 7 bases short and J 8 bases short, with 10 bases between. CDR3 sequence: CASNQGTTQYF. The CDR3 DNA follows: TGTGCCAGCAACCAGGGGACTACGCAGTATTTT.

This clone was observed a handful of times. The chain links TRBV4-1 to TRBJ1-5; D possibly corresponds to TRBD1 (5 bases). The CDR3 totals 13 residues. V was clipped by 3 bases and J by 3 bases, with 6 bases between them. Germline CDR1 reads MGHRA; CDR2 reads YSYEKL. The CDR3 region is CASSQGPNQPQHF. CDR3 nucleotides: TGCGCCAGCAGCCAGGGGCCCAATCAGCCCCAGCATTTT.

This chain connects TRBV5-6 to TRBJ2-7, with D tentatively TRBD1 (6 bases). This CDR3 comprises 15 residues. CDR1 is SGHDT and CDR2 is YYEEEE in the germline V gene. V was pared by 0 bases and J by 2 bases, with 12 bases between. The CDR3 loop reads CASSLGQVGAYEQYF. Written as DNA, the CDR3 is TGTGCCAGCAGCTTGGGACAGGTGGGAGCCTACGAGCAGTACTTC.

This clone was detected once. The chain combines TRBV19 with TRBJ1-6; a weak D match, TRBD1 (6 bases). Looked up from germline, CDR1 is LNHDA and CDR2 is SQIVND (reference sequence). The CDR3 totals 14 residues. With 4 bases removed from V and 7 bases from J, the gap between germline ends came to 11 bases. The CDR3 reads CASSTPTGNSPLHF. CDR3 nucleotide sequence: TGTGCCAGTAGTACTCCCACAGGGAATTCACCCCTCCACTTT. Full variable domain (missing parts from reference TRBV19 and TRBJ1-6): DGGITQSPKYLFRKEGQNVTLSCEQNLNHDAMYWYRQDPGQGLRLIYYSQIVNDFQKGDIAEGYSVSREKKESFPLTVTSAQKNPTAFYLCASSTPTGNSPLHFGNGTRLTVT.

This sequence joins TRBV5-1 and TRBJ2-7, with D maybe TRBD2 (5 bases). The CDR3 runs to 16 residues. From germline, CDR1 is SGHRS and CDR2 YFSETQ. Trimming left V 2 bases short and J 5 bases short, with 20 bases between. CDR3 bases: TGCGCCAGCAGCTTTTTTTCCCTCAAGGCCGGGGACGAGCAGTACTTC. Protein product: CASSFFSLKAGDEQYF. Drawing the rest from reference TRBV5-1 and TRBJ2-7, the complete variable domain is KAGVTQTPRYLIKTRGQQVTLSCSPISGHRSVSWYQQTPGQGLQFLFEYFSETQRNKGNFPGRFSGRQFSNSRSEMNVSTLELGDSALYLCASSFFSLKAGDEQYFGPGTRLTVT.

CDR3 sequence: CASREGTEAFF. The CDR3 nucleotides read TGTGCCAGCAGGGAGGGGACTGAAGCTTTCTTT. The V call is TRBV6-5, the J call TRBJ1-1, with a weak D call TRBD1 (5 bases). The length of the CDR3 is 11 residues. Trimming removed 6 bases from V and 5 bases from J, with 7 bases in between. Germline V gene data show CDR1 as MNHEY and CDR2 as SVGAGI.

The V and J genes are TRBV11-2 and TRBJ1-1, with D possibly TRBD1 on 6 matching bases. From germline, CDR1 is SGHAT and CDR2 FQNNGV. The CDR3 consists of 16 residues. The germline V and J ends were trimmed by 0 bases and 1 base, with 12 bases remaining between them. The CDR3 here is CASSLDRGRGNTEAFF. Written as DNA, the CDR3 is TGTGCCAGCAGCTTAGATCGAGGCAGGGGGAACACTGAAGCTTTCTTT.

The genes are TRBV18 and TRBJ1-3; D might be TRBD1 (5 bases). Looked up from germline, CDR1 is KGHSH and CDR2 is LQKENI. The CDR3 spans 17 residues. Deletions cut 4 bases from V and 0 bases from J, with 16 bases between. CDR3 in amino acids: CASSQRGGSNSGNTIYF. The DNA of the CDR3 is TGTGCCAGCTCACAGCGGGGGGGATCCAACTCTGGAAACACCATATATTTT. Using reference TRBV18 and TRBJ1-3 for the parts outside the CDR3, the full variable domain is NAGVMQNPRHLVRRRGQEARLRCSPMKGHSHVYWYRQLPEEGLKFMVYLQKENIIDESGMPKERFSAEFPKEGPSILRIQQVVRGDSAAYFCASSQRGGSNSGNTIYFGEGSWLTVV.

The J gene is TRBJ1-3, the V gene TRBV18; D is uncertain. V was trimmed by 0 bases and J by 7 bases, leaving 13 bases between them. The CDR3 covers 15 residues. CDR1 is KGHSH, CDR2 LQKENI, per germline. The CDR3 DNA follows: TGTGCCAGCTCACCACCTAGCAGACCGGGGAACACCATATATTTT. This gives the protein CASSPPSRPGNTIYF.

In DNA, the CDR3 is TGTGCCAGCAGTGACTCCGGGACAGGGGGCTACAATGAGCAGTTCTTC. This translates into CASSDSGTGGYNEQFF. V gene TRBV6-4 combines with J gene TRBJ2-1; 11 bases fit TRBD1. The CDR3 is 16 amino acids. Germline CDR1 MRHNA, CDR2 SNTAGT. Losses at the gene ends were 0 bases for V and 3 bases for J; bases not matched to a gene: 1.